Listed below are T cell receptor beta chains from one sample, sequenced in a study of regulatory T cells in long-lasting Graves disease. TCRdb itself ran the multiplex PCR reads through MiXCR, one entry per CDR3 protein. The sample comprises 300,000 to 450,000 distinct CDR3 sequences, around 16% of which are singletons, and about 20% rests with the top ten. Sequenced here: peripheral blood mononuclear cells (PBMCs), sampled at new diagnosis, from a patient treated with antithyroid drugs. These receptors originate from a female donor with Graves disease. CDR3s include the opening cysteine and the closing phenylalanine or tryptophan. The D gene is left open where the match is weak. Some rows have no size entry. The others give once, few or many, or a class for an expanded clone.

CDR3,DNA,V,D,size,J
CSVEEEGSYEQYF,TGCAGCGTTGAAGAGGAGGGGAGCTACGAGCAGTACTTC,TRBV29-1,NA,many,TRBJ2-7
CASSSGWGKSNYGYTF,TGTGCCAGCAGCTCGGGGTGGGGGAAGTCTAACTATGGCTACACCTTC,TRBV7-9,NA,NA,TRBJ1-2
CASSPPEGTEAFF,TGTGCCAGCAGTCCACCCGAGGGCACTGAAGCTTTCTTT,TRBV6-1,NA,many,TRBJ1-1
CASRPGHLNTEAFF,TGTGCCAGCCGCCCGGGACACCTGAACACTGAAGCTTTCTTT,TRBV28,NA,many,TRBJ1-1
CASRPTDPGPRYEQYF,TGTGCCAGCAGGCCCACAGACCCGGGGCCACGCTACGAGCAGTACTTC,TRBV12-3/TRBV12-4,NA,many,TRBJ2-7
CASSLFRRDEQFF,TGTGCCAGCAGTTTATTTCGCCGCGATGAGCAGTTCTTC,TRBV27,NA,NA,TRBJ2-1
CSVGRENNSSYNSPLHF,TGCAGCGTTGGTAGGGAAAATAATAGCTCCTATAATTCACCCCTCCACTTT,TRBV29-1,NA,NA,TRBJ1-6
CASSPGTGNNEQYF,TGTGCCAGCAGTCCCGGGACAGGGAATAACGAGCAGTACTTC,TRBV7-9,TRBD1,many,TRBJ2-7
CASSLRTNYGYTF,TGTGCCAGCAGTTTAAGGACTAACTATGGCTACACCTTC,TRBV28,NA,many,TRBJ1-2
CSVEYRGARETQYF,TGCAGCGTTGAATATCGGGGGGCAAGGGAGACCCAGTACTTC,TRBV29-1,NA,many,TRBJ2-5
CASTTNGGGNTEAFF,TGTGCCAGCACCACAAACGGGGGAGGGAACACTGAAGCTTTCTTT,TRBV5-6,NA,many,TRBJ1-1
CASNPGLGTGELFF,TGTGCCAGCAACCCTGGACTGGGCACCGGGGAGCTGTTTTTT,TRBV5-6,NA,many,TRBJ2-2
CASTRTGGDTQYF,TGTGCCAGCACCCGGACAGGGGGCGATACGCAGTATTTT,TRBV11-2,TRBD1,many,TRBJ2-3
CAGSYSWGSTEAFF,TGTGCCGGCAGTTACTCGTGGGGGAGCACTGAAGCTTTCTTT,TRBV6-5,NA,NA,TRBJ1-1
CASSQPNELFF,TGTGCCAGCAGCCAACCCAACGAACTGTTTTTT,TRBV3-1,NA,many,TRBJ1-4
CASSFISENTEAFF,TGTGCCAGCAGTTTTATATCAGAGAACACTGAAGCTTTCTTT,TRBV6-1,NA,NA,TRBJ1-1
CASSLTTSVAGELFF,TGCGCCAGCAGCTTGACCACTAGCGTCGCCGGGGAGCTGTTTTTT,TRBV5-1,TRBD2,many,TRBJ2-2
CASSLAPRTGAYEQYF,TGTGCCAGCAGCTTAGCACCTCGGACAGGGGCGTACGAGCAGTACTTC,TRBV11-2,TRBD1,NA,TRBJ2-7
CASRTGGITGELFF,TGTGCCAGTAGAACAGGGGGCATCACCGGGGAGCTGTTTTTT,TRBV19,TRBD1,NA,TRBJ2-2
CSAGARTDNTGEQFF,TGCAGTGCTGGGGCCCGGACTGATAATACCGGTGAGCAGTTCTTC,TRBV20-1,NA,many,TRBJ2-1
CASSLAAWGLQNSYEQYF,TGTGCCAGCAGCCTGGCGGCTTGGGGGCTCCAGAACTCCTACGAGCAGTACTTC,TRBV13,NA,many,TRBJ2-7
CASSPGLGGEQFF,TGTGCCAGCTCACCGGGACTTGGCGGCGAGCAGTTCTTC,TRBV18,NA,many,TRBJ2-1
CASSTGGGLSGADTDTQYF,TGTGCCAGCAGCACAGGGGGGGGGCTTAGCGGGGCCGACACAGATACGCAGTATTTT,TRBV5-4,NA,NA,TRBJ2-3
CASAGFAGNEQYF,TGTGCCAGCGCCGGATTCGCAGGGAACGAGCAGTACTTC,TRBV6-1,NA,many,TRBJ2-7
CASSKVSKLGNEQFF,TGTGCCAGCAGTAAGGTTAGCAAGTTGGGCAATGAGCAGTTCTTC,TRBV6-1,NA,many,TRBJ2-1
CASSLDRNPTYEQYF,TGTGCCAGCAGCTTGGACCGGAACCCTACCTACGAGCAGTACTTC,TRBV7-2,NA,many,TRBJ2-7
CASSCAGCRGYTF,TGTGCCAGCAGCTGCGCAGGGTGTAGGGGCTACACCTTC,TRBV7-2,NA,many,TRBJ1-2
CASSLWSTAEAFF,TGTGCCAGCAGTTTATGGTCGACAGCTGAAGCTTTCTTT,TRBV28,NA,many,TRBJ1-1
CASSVDGNQPQHF,TGTGCCAGCAGCGTAGATGGCAATCAGCCCCAGCATTTT,TRBV9,NA,NA,TRBJ1-5
CASSKTGLSSPLHF,TGTGCCAGCAGCAAGACTGGGCTCAGTTCACCCCTCCACTTT,TRBV27,NA,many,TRBJ1-6
CASSLNLNYGYTF,TGTGCCAGCAGTTTAAACCTTAACTATGGCTACACCTTC,TRBV27,NA,many,TRBJ1-2
CASRAGQDYSYEQYF,TGTGCCAGCAGGGCGGGGCAGGACTACTCCTACGAGCAGTACTTC,TRBV12-3/TRBV12-4,NA,many,TRBJ2-7
CASSRFRGSYNEQFF,TGTGCCAGCAGCCGCTTTAGAGGGTCCTACAATGAGCAGTTCTTC,TRBV6-2/TRBV6-3,NA,once,TRBJ2-1
CASGFGGAATEAFF,TGTGCTAGTGGTTTCGGGGGGGCAGCCACTGAAGCTTTCTTT,TRBV12-5,NA,few,TRBJ1-1
CSARLGGQTNYGYTF,TGCAGTGCTAGGTTGGGGGGACAAACTAACTATGGCTACACCTTC,TRBV20-1,NA,many,TRBJ1-2
CSVGGSGSTYEQYF,TGCAGCGTTGGGGGCAGCGGTTCTACCTACGAGCAGTACTTC,TRBV29-1,NA,many,TRBJ2-7
CASTLPRQLQETQYF,TGTGCCAGCACCCTACCCCGGCAGTTACAAGAGACCCAGTACTTC,TRBV2,NA,many,TRBJ2-5
CTSRGDHDYGYTF,TGTACCAGCAGGGGGGACCACGACTATGGCTACACCTTC,TRBV2,TRBD1,NA,TRBJ1-2
CATSRRQRPEKLFF,TGTGCCACCAGTAGGAGACAGCGGCCTGAAAAACTGTTTTTT,TRBV15,NA,NA,TRBJ1-4
CASSAPRLEQYF,TGTGCCAGCAGTGCACCTAGGTTGGAGCAGTACTTC,TRBV2,NA,many,TRBJ2-7
CASTPGGESTGELFF,TGTGCCAGCACCCCCGGGGGGGAAAGTACCGGGGAGCTGTTTTTT,TRBV9,TRBD2,few,TRBJ2-2
CASSYGGTSGGASSYNEQFF,TGTGCCAGCAGTTACGGAGGGACTAGCGGGGGGGCGAGCTCCTACAATGAGCAGTTCTTC,TRBV6-2/TRBV6-3,TRBD2,NA,TRBJ2-1
CASSRPGQGAEAFF,TGTGCCAGCAGTAGGCCGGGACAGGGGGCTGAAGCTTTCTTT,TRBV28,TRBD1,many,TRBJ1-1
CATSDSSTGGEQFF,TGTGCCACCAGTGATTCGTCGACAGGTGGCGAGCAGTTCTTC,TRBV24-1,NA,NA,TRBJ2-1
CASMVLGAGGNNEQFF,TGCGCCAGCATGGTACTCGGGGCGGGGGGGAACAATGAGCAGTTCTTC,TRBV5-1,TRBD2,many,TRBJ2-1
CASSSPSSGSRYEQYF,TGTGCCAGCAGTTCTCCTTCTAGCGGGAGTAGGTACGAGCAGTACTTC,TRBV28,TRBD2,once,TRBJ2-7
CASSIAGNYNEQFF,TGTGCCAGCTCCATAGCGGGGAACTACAATGAGCAGTTCTTC,TRBV11-2,TRBD2,few,TRBJ2-1
CASRPAARGTGELFF,TGTGCCAGCCGACCCGCGGCCCGTGGCACCGGGGAGCTGTTTTTT,TRBV6-2/TRBV6-3,NA,NA,TRBJ2-2
CASSLAARLAGGPGDTQYF,TGCGCCAGCAGCTTGGCCGCTCGCCTAGCGGGGGGGCCGGGAGATACGCAGTATTTT,TRBV5-1,TRBD2,few,TRBJ2-3
CASSYGTSTEAFF,TGTGCCAGCAGTTACGGGACATCGACTGAAGCTTTCTTT,TRBV6-5,NA,NA,TRBJ1-1